Listed below are T cell receptor beta chains from one sample, sequenced in a study of blood T cell repertoires in COVID-19. Sequencing was performed with immunoSEQ multiplex PCR; in TCRdb, only in-frame clones are kept and a portion is missing. The sample includes some 97,000 clones, 90% of them seen just once. The material sequenced was peripheral blood. Receptors were obtained from a man between 60 and 70 years old with acute or convalescent COVID-19. Both conserved end residues are part of each CDR3. The D gene is left open where the match is weak. The size of a clone is reported for some rows only, either as once, few or many, or as a class for expanded clones.

d_call j_call clone_size v_call cdr3_aa cdr3_nt
NA TRBJ2-3 NA TRBV19 CATASVVAADTQYF TGTGCGACAGCGTCGGTGGTGGCGGCAGATACGCAGTATTTT
NA TRBJ1-5 NA TRBV19 CASTGRTNQPQHF TGTGCCAGTACCGGACGGACAAATCAGCCCCAGCATTTT
NA TRBJ1-1 NA TRBV12-5 CASGLVAGTAEAFF TGTGCTAGTGGTTTGGTAGCCGGAACAGCCGAAGCTTTCTTT
TRBD1 TRBJ2-5 NA TRBV3-1/TRBV3-2 CASSKTTGTQETQYF TGTGCCAGCAGCAAAACGACAGGGACACAAGAGACCCAGTACTTC
NA TRBJ2-3 once TRBV5-1 CASSPTEGGVTDTQYF TGCGCCAGCAGCCCCACAGAAGGGGGGGTTACAGATACGCAGTATTTT
TRBD1 TRBJ1-2 few TRBV19 CASRVVPGQGKGYTF TGTGCCAGTAGGGTGGTTCCCGGACAGGGAAAAGGCTACACCTTC
NA TRBJ2-1 NA TRBV6-5 CASNRKGAYNEQFF TGTGCCAGCAATCGAAAGGGAGCCTACAATGAGCAGTTCTTC
TRBD1 TRBJ1-1 once TRBV19 CASSTRQGVSTAEAFF TGTGCCAGTAGTACCCGACAGGGCGTTTCGACGGCTGAAGCTTTCTTT
TRBD1 TRBJ1-2 NA TRBV19 CASSPRTGGGFSYGYTF TGTGCCAGTAGTCCTCGGACAGGGGGCGGATTTAGCTATGGCTACACCTTC
NA TRBJ1-3 once TRBV9 CASSVTVGGFSGNTIYF TGTGCCAGCAGCGTTACAGTCGGGGGGTTCTCTGGAAACACCATATATTTT
NA TRBJ1-4 NA TRBV30 CAWSIGMGNEKLFF TGTGCCTGGAGTATCGGGATGGGTAATGAAAAACTGTTTTTT
TRBD1 TRBJ1-4 once TRBV7-9 CASSPFTGGREKLFF TGTGCCAGCAGCCCGTTCACAGGGGGGCGAGAAAAACTGTTTTTT
NA TRBJ2-1 NA TRBV7-9 CASSLVPGEQFF TGTGCCAGCAGCTTAGTTCCGGGGGAGCAGTTCTTC
NA TRBJ1-5 NA TRBV18 CASSRRQANQPQHF TGTGCCAGCTCACGTCGACAGGCCAATCAGCCCCAGCATTTT
NA TRBJ1-3 NA TRBV30 CAWSSPGGGNTIYF TGTGCCTGGAGTTCGCCCGGCGGTGGAAACACCATATATTTT
TRBD1 TRBJ2-5 NA TRBV19 CASSSPGGAWETQYF TGTGCCAGTAGTTCTCCAGGGGGCGCCTGGGAGACCCAGTACTTC
NA TRBJ2-2 NA TRBV5-1 CASSPLSPGELFF TGCGCCAGCAGCCCCCTGTCCCCCGGGGAGCTGTTTTTT
TRBD1 TRBJ1-1 NA TRBV6-6 CASSYAGTGGPEAFF TGTGCCAGCAGTTACGCAGGGACAGGGGGCCCTGAAGCTTTCTTT
TRBD1 TRBJ1-4 NA TRBV5-1 CASSGETGGREKLFF TGCGCCAGCAGCGGAGAGACAGGGGGCCGAGAAAAACTGTTTTTT
NA TRBJ1-5 NA TRBV6-5 CASKVAGKQPQHF TGTGCCAGCAAGGTAGCAGGGAAGCAGCCCCAGCATTTT
NA TRBJ1-4 once TRBV29-1 CSVRGAGVEKLFF TGCAGCGTGCGGGGGGCAGGAGTTGAAAAACTGTTTTTT
NA TRBJ1-2 NA TRBV6-4 CASSPGTPYGYTF TGTGCCAGCAGCCCCGGGACACCCTATGGCTACACCTTC
TRBD1 TRBJ1-2 NA TRBV5-6 CASSPPGTEIYGYTF TGTGCCAGCAGCCCCCCCGGGACAGAGATCTATGGCTACACCTTC
NA TRBJ1-1 NA TRBV6-5 CASSPQGIYTEAFF TGTGCCAGCAGTCCTCAGGGTATATACACTGAAGCTTTCTTT
NA TRBJ1-1 NA TRBV5-4 CASSFEGRTEAFF TGTGCCAGCAGCTTTGAGGGAAGGACTGAAGCTTTCTTT
TRBD1 TRBJ1-4 NA TRBV27 CASSLSRGQGGSREKLFF TGTGCCAGCAGTTTATCGAGGGGACAGGGAGGGTCGCGCGAAAAACTGTTTTTT
TRBD1 TRBJ2-7 NA TRBV28 CASILGGQGDYEQYF TGTGCCAGCATCCTGGGGGGACAGGGGGACTACGAGCAGTACTTC
NA TRBJ2-1 NA TRBV4-2 CASSQDGGSPVFF TGTGCCAGCAGCCAAGATGGGGGGTCCCCCGTCTTCTTC
NA TRBJ1-3 NA TRBV3-1/TRBV3-2 CASSQRENTIYF TGTGCCAGCAGCCAGAGGGAAAACACCATATATTTT
NA TRBJ1-5 NA TRBV3-1/TRBV3-2 CASSQDRDQPQHF TGTGCCAGCAGCCAAGATCGGGATCAGCCCCAGCATTTT
NA TRBJ2-2 NA TRBV27 CASSFLGGHNTGELFF TGTGCCAGCAGTTTCCTGGGGGGGCATAACACCGGGGAGCTGTTTTTT
TRBD1 TRBJ2-5 NA TRBV5-4 CASSSRTGNQETQYF TGTGCCAGCAGCTCGAGGACAGGGAACCAAGAGACCCAGTACTTC
NA TRBJ1-2 NA TRBV29-1 CSVGTGTYGYTF TGCAGCGTTGGGACGGGAACTTATGGCTACACCTTC